A selection of T cell receptor beta chains follows, all from one sample in a study of T cell responses to AZD1222 COVID-19 vaccine. Profiling relied on immunoSEQ multiplex PCR, and the TCRdb table lists in-frame clones only, not all of them. The sample lists about 170,000 clones, approximately 93% occurring once. The input for sequencing was peripheral blood, taken on day 0 of AZD1222 vaccination. The source of these receptors is an adult in good health. CDR3s include the opening cysteine and the closing phenylalanine or tryptophan. The D gene is left open where the match is weak. Size is omitted from some rows. Given values are once, few, many or a class for expanded clones.

v_gene	j_gene	d_gene	abundance	CDR3aa	CDR3nt
TRBV4-1	TRBJ1-4	-	-	CASSQGEFNEKLFF	TGCGCCAGCAGCCAAGGAGAGTTTAATGAAAAACTGTTTTTT
TRBV27	TRBJ1-5	TRBD1	-	CASSSNRGGQSNQPQHF	TGTGCCAGCAGTTCCAATAGAGGGGGCCAGAGCAATCAGCCCCAGCATTTT
TRBV6-5	TRBJ1-1	-	-	CASRNTEAFF	TGTGCCAGCAGAAACACTGAAGCTTTCTTT
TRBV5-1	TRBJ2-2	TRBD2	once	CASRPTGTSTSGELFF	TGCGCCAGTCGCCCAACCGGGACTAGCACTTCCGGGGAGCTGTTTTTT
TRBV7-2	TRBJ2-7	-	-	CASSAPSSYEQYF	TGTGCCAGCAGCGCCCCCAGTTCCTACGAGCAGTACTTC
TRBV19	TRBJ2-6	-	few	CASSIWVSGANVLTF	TGTGCCAGTAGTATCTGGGTCTCTGGGGCCAACGTCCTGACTTTC
TRBV7-9	TRBJ1-3	-	-	CASTDSGNTIYF	TGTGCCAGTACAGACTCTGGAAACACCATATATTTT
TRBV18	TRBJ2-1	-	-	CASSPRISSYNEQFF	TGTGCCAGCTCACCCAGGATCAGCTCCTACAATGAGCAGTTCTTC
TRBV2	TRBJ2-1	-	once	CASSTNEQFF	TGTGCCAGCAGTACCAATGAGCAGTTCTTC
TRBV2	TRBJ2-7	-	-	CASSGEWANEQYF	TGTGCCAGCAGTGGGGAGTGGGCGAACGAGCAGTACTTC
TRBV6-5	TRBJ2-3	-	-	CASSFPQGGRDTQYF	TGTGCCAGCAGTTTCCCCCAGGGGGGGAGGGATACGCAGTATTTT
TRBV27	TRBJ1-2	TRBD1	-	CASRRGQGGIGYGYTF	TGTGCCAGCAGGCGGGGACAGGGGGGTATTGGCTATGGCTACACCTTC
TRBV6-4	TRBJ1-1	-	-	CASSDGALGESWTEAFF	TGTGCCAGCAGTGACGGGGCGTTGGGAGAAAGTTGGACTGAAGCTTTCTTT
TRBV19	TRBJ1-4	TRBD1	-	CASSIRRTGAEKLFF	TGTGCCAGTAGTATTCGCAGGACAGGGGCCGAAAAACTGTTTTTT
TRBV27	TRBJ2-2	-	-	CASSFAGLAGELFF	TGTGCCAGCAGTTTTGCAGGGCTGGCCGGGGAGCTGTTTTTT
TRBV5-1	TRBJ1-3	-	-	CASSLGDTNSGNTIYF	TGCGCCAGCAGCTTGGGGGACACGAACTCTGGAAACACCATATATTTT
TRBV29-1	TRBJ1-2	TRBD1	-	CSVTRQGPYGYTF	TGCAGCGTAACAAGACAGGGCCCCTATGGCTACACCTTC
TRBV19	TRBJ2-1	TRBD2	-	CASRGGSGTLSYNEQFF	TGTGCCAGTAGGGGAGGGAGCGGGACTCTATCTTACAATGAGCAGTTCTTC
TRBV5-6	TRBJ2-1	TRBD1	few	CASSYTPTGTDNEQFF	TGTGCCAGCAGCTACACCCCCACCGGGACAGACAATGAGCAGTTCTTC
TRBV6-5	TRBJ1-2	TRBD1	-	CASSYTRQGGYGYTF	TGTGCCAGCAGTTACACCCGACAGGGTGGCTATGGCTACACCTTC
TRBV6-2/TRBV6-3	TRBJ1-1	-	-	CASSPNRRGYRTEAFF	TGTGCCAGCAGCCCAAACCGTCGTGGTTATCGGACTGAAGCTTTCTTT
TRBV4-1	TRBJ1-4	TRBD1	-	CASSPRHGGTGLREKLFF	TGCGCCAGCAGCCCACGTCACGGGGGGACAGGACTTCGCGAAAAACTGTTTTTT
TRBV5-5	TRBJ2-1	-	-	CASSLGHVTYNEQFF	TGTGCCAGCAGCTTGGGACACGTCACCTACAATGAGCAGTTCTTC
TRBV28	TRBJ1-5	-	-	CASTQGALNGNQPQHF	TGTGCCAGCACCCAAGGCGCACTAAACGGCAATCAGCCCCAGCATTTT
TRBV13	TRBJ1-4	-	-	CASSLRRVNEKLFF	TGTGCCAGCAGCTTACGCAGGGTAAATGAAAAACTGTTTTTT
TRBV7-6	TRBJ1-6	-	once	CASRRQANNSPLHF	TGTGCCAGCCGAAGGCAGGCCAATAATTCACCCCTCCACTTT